These 13 T cell receptor beta chains were all obtained from the same sample, sequenced in a study of Ad26.COV2.S vaccination and SARS-CoV-2 variants. The treatment: 15 to 20 received Ad26.COV2.S at low or high dose, single or two shots; 5 received placebo; per-sample allocation not given. Material that was analyzed had been drawn on day 63 after the first vaccine or placebo injection. This table comes from immunoSEQ multiplex PCR, and its TCRdb copy is limited to in-frame clones, with some not included. Here the sample spans 350,000 to 400,000 clones, approximately 91% being singletons. The sequences come from peripheral blood, collected in a trial of Ad26.COV2.S vaccine versus placebo. These receptor sequences come from a person aged 18-60 years who received the Ad26.COV2.S COVID-19 vaccine or a placebo.

The rearrangement links TRBV7-2 to TRBJ1-2; D is ambiguous. This CDR3 has 18 residues. V was cut by 1 base and J by 0 bases, with 18 bases left in between. Germline assignment: CDR1 SGHTA and CDR2 FQGNSA. The CDR3 loop reads CASSLGSGLRQANYGYTF. CDR3 DNA: TGTGCCAGCAGCTTAGGGTCAGGATTGAGGCAAGCTAACTATGGCTACACCTTC.

The chain carries TRBV10-1 and TRBJ2-7; TRBD1 or TRBD2 may be the D gene (6 bases each). Per the germline V gene, CDR1 is WNHNN and CDR2 is SYGVQD (reference sequence). Between the trimmed V and J ends, which lost 2 bases and 12 bases, there was a span of 14 bases. The CDR3 extends over 12 amino acids. CDR3 nucleotide sequence: TGCGCCAGCAGTGAGATAGGGGGGCCCGCGTACTTC. This translates into CASSEIGGPAYF.

This clone was observed once. This chain joins TRBV29-1 and TRBJ2-7; a possible D gene is TRBD2 (5 bases). The CDR3 contains 13 residues. Germline V gene lookup returns CDR1 SQVTM and CDR2 ANQGSEA. Trimming took off 4 bases at V and 3 bases at J, with 13 bases between the two ends. CDR3 in DNA: TGCAGCGTTGGAGGGATAGGGAACTACGAGCAGTACTTC. Its translation: CSVGGIGNYEQYF.

The genes are TRBV5-4 and TRBJ2-3; TRBD2 aligns across 11 bases. Trimming removed 2 bases from V and 4 bases from J; junction bases left unmatched: 9. There are 17 residues in the CDR3. From germline, CDR1 is SGHNT and CDR2 YYREEE (reference sequence). CDR3 DNA: TGTGCCAGCAGCTTACCCTTAGCGGGGGGGCCAGCAGATACGCAGTATTTT. This encodes CASSLPLAGGPADTQYF.

V is TRBV5-8 and J is TRBJ2-5; D remains unclear. CDR1 SGHTS and CDR2 YDEGEE come from the germline V gene. V shed 4 bases and J shed 7 bases, with 11 bases lying between them. This CDR3 contains 12 residues. CDR3 DNA: TGTGCCAGCAGCCAAGATATTTCGACCCAGTACTTC. Translated: CASSQDISTQYF.

The CDR3 here is CATTGGDSYEQYF. The CDR3 bases are TGTGCCACGACAGGGGGGGATTCCTACGAGCAGTACTTC. The chain employs TRBV10-3 and TRBJ2-7; 9 nucleotides line up with TRBD1. Looked up from germline, CDR1 is ENHRY and CDR2 is SYGVKD. V lost 10 bases to trimming and J lost 1 base; unmatched junction nucleotides: 5. The CDR3 length is 13 residues.

J is TRBJ1-1 and V is TRBV7-9; 8 nucleotides match TRBD1. Germline assignment: CDR1 SEHNR and CDR2 FQNEAQ (reference sequence). V lost 4 bases and J lost 2; bases outside the gene matches: 3. The CDR3 contains 14 residues. CDR3 coding DNA: TGTGCCAGCAGCTCCGGACAGGGAAACACTGAAGCTTTCTTT. It codes for CASSSGQGNTEAFF.

This clone was observed at least ten times. The V and J genes are TRBV2 and TRBJ2-7; 8 bases are shared with TRBD2. Germline loops: CDR1 SNHLY, CDR2 FYNNEI. V gave up 7 bases and J gave up 5 bases; unmatched junction bases: 4. There are 12 residues in the CDR3. CDR3 in DNA: TGTGCCAGCAAAGGACTAGCTCACGAGCAGTACTTC. It translates to CASKGLAHEQYF. The complete variable domain, with remaining parts taken from reference TRBV2 and TRBJ2-7, reads EPEVTQTPSHQVTQMGQEVILRCVPISNHLYFYWYRQILGQKVEFLVSFYNNEISEKSEIFDDQFSVERPDGSNFTLKIRSTKLEDSAMYFCASKGLAHEQYFGPGTRLTVT.

The chain is built from TRBV27 and TRBJ2-5, with D unclear. Germline V gene sequence: CDR1 MNHEY, CDR2 SMNVEV (reference sequence). The V end was cut by 3 bases, the J end by 5 bases, with 7 bases between. CDR3 size: 12 residues. Here the CDR3 reads CASSFDGETQYF. For the CDR3, the DNA is TGTGCCAGCAGTTTCGACGGGGAGACCCAGTACTTC.

The chain has TRBV2 and TRBJ1-2; D is unclear. Looked up from germline, CDR1 is SNHLY and CDR2 is FYNNEI. V was clipped by 6 bases and J by 6 bases, with 20 bases between them. The CDR3 runs to 15 residues. Written as DNA, the CDR3 is TGTGCCAGCAGCGCACATAATTGGGGATCTGATGGCTACACCTTC. Its translation: CASSAHNWGSDGYTF.

This clone showed up just once. The CDR3 sequence is CAWSSRTFYNSPLHF. CDR3 nucleotide sequence: TGTGCCTGGAGTTCCCGGACCTTCTATAATTCACCCCTCCACTTT. This sequence joins TRBV30 and TRBJ1-6; D is uncertain. The CDR3 contains 15 residues. V was pared by 2 bases and J by 3 bases, with 11 bases between. Germline V CDR1 and CDR2: GTSNPN, SVGIG (reference sequence).

This clone was recorded once. J is TRBJ2-2 and V is TRBV10-3; 8 positions match TRBD2. Germline trimming cut 8 bases from V and 0 bases from J; bases unmatched to any gene: 2. Germline CDR1 reads ENHRY; CDR2 reads SYGVKD. This CDR3 contains 14 residues. The CDR3 nucleotides are TGTGCCATCCGGGAGGGTGCGAACACCGGGGAGCTGTTTTTT. Translated: CAIREGANTGELFF.

CDR3 loop: CASWTGRGTGELFF. Here the CDR3 DNA reads TGTGCCAGTTGGACAGGGAGGGGCACCGGGGAGCTGTTTTTT. This chain connects TRBV19 to TRBJ2-2, with D maybe TRBD1 (8 bases). Germline V gene sequence: CDR1 LNHDA, CDR2 SQIVND (reference sequence). Trimming took 8 bases from V and 4 from J, leaving 14 bases between them. This CDR3 spans 14 amino acids.